Below, one TCR beta chain is given with its context. After removal of 10 bases from V and 1 base from J, the junction contained 11 bases not matched to a gene. The CDR3 covers 16 residues. From germline, CDR1 is LNHDA and CDR2 SQIVND (reference sequence). This sample stems from a study of blood T cell repertoires in COVID-19. Profiling relied on immunoSEQ multiplex PCR, and the TCRdb table lists in-frame clones only, not all of them. The profile shows 100,000 or so clones, 75% to 90% of them singletons. The TCR was taken from a woman aged 70-85 years with active or convalescent COVID-19. Sequences were obtained from peripheral blood. The chain joins TRBV19 to TRBJ1-5, with TRBD1 matching over 9 bases. The CDR3 loop is CATKHGTGRSNQPQHF. The CDR3 coding sequence is TGTGCCACCAAACATGGGACAGGGAGAAGCAATCAGCCCCAGCATTTT.